This TCR beta chain appears in the sequencing data of a study of blood T cells in healthy people across ages. The second PCR ran about 6 to 12 cycles with a sample-barcoded 5' primer and J-beta primers. TCRdb ran MiXCR on the 5' RACE reads and lists one entry per CDR3 protein. Of about 930,000 distinct CDR3 sequences listed, under 35% are singletons. Each donor was a healthy Caucasian individual from Russia, aged 6 to 90. This clonotype came up a few times. From germline, CDR1 is ENHRY and CDR2 SYGVKD. The V end was cut by 0 bases, the J end by 0 bases, with 10 bases between. The CDR3 runs 16 residues. The sample was also linked to a second study, of T cells of mothers and their children. From that second work: Extracted RNA, in its entirety, went into cDNA synthesis at around 1.5 ug per 15 ul. Thymic selection molds TCR recombination output in much the same way for related pairs as for unrelated pairs. Slightly higher overlap, not significant, was seen in related mother-child pairs than in unrelated pairs.

This chain links TRBV10-3 with TRBJ2-3, with D hard to call. Sequenced sample: blood. This receptor was obtained from a woman between 35 and 50 years old in good health. CDR3 protein: CAISESTTDSTDTQYF. CDR3 nucleotide sequence: TGTGCCATCAGTGAGTCGACGACGGATAGCACAGATACGCAGTATTTT.